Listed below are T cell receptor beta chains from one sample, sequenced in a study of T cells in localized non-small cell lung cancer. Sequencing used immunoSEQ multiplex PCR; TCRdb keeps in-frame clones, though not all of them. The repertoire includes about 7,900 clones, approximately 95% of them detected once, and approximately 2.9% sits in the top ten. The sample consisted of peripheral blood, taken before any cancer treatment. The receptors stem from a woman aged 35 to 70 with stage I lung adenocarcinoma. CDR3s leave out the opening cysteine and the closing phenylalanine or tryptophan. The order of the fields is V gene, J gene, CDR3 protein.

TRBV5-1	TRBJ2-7	ASSPERADLEQY
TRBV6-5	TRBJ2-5	ASSFSSQAETQY
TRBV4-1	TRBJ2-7	ASSQDLREQY
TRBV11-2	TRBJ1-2	ASSPLAGFGGYT
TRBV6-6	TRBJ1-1	ASSLDGNTEAF
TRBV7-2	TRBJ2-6	ASSFSRVPGANVLT
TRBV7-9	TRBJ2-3	ASSLLSTDTQY
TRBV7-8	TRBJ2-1	ASSLGQGAYNEQF
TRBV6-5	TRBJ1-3	ASSYSGQHGNTIY
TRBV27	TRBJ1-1	ASHVGGVDTEAF
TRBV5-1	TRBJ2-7	ASSTLAGGYEQY
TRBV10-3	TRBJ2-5	ATSGIGTGETQY
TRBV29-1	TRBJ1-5	SVEDPDQPQH
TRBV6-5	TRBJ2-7	ASMDTSYEQY
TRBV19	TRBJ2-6	ASSPGTGANVLT
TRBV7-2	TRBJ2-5	ASSPSGLFKTQY
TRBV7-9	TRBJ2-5	ASSLLGRRTQETQY
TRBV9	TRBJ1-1	ASSVEGNTEAF
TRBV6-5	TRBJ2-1	ASSSKVNGEQF
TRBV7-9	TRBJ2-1	ASSPRLAGNHYNEQF
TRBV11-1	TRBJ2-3	ASSSQGLATDTQY
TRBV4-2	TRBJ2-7	ASSPSADFYEQY
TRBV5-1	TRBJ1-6	ASSLTGDSYNSPLH
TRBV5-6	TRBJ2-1	ASSVVGLAGRSEQF
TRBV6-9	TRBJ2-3	ASSQNTRDTQY
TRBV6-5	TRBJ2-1	ASSYSGRNHEQF
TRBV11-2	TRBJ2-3	ASSLVGPRDTQY
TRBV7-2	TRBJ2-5	ASSRGAGETQY
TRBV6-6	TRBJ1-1	ASSYSPGDTEAF
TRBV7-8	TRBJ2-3	ASSLMTSTDTQY
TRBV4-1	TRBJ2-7	ASSQGQGHYEQY
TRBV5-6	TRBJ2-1	ASSFFDRGNQLEQF
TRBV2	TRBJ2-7	ASSVGSFSDGQY
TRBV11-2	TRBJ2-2	ASSLENTGELF
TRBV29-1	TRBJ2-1	SVARTSGNVEQF
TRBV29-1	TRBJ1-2	SVLDRVKDGYT
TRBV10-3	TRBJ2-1	AIRGTSGGAVDEQF
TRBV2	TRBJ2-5	ASRAEAGGRQETQY
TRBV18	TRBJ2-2	ASSPRGETSGELF
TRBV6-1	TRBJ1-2	ASSLGVSNYGYT
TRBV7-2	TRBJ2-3	ARQAGLTDTQY
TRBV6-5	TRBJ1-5	ASSYSGGYQPQH
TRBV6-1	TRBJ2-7	ASSSSLRNDEQY
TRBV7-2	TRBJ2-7	ASSPPGQAFEQY
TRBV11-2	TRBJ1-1	ASTFSSQGTTEAF
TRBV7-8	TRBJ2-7	ASSLTNFYEQY
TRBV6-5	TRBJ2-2	ASSTSGGEEELF
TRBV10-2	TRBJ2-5	ASTEGAGQETQY
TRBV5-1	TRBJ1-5	ASSLEGEVIQPQH
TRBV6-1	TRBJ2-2	ASSEYGSFNTGELF
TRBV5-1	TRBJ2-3	ASSLARPAGTDTQY
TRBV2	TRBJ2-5	ASSELVGWETQY
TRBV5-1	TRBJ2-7	ASSRGQTYEQY
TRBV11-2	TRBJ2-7	ASSLTSGSGSYEQY
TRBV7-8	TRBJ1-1	ASSLRRSDTEAF
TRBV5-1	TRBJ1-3	ASTPGAAGNTIY